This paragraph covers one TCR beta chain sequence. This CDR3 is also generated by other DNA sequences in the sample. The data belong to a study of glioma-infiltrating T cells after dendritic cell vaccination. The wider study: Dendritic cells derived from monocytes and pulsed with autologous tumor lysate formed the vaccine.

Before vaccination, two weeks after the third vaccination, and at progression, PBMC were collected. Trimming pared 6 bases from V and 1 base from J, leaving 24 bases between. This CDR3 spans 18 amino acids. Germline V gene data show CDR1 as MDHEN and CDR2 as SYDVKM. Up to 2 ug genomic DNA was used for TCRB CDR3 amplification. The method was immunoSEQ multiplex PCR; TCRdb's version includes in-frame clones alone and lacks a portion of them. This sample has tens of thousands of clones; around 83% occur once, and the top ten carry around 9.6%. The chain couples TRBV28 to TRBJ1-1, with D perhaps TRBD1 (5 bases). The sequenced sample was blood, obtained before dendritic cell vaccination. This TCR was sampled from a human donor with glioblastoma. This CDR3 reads CASSQTLVWGVSNTEAFF. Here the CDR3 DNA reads TGTGCCAGCAGCCAAACCTTGGTATGGGGGGTGTCGAACACTGAAGCTTTCTTT. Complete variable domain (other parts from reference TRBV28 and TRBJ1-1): DVKVTQSSRYLVKRTGEKVFLECVQDMDHENMFWYRQDPGLGLRLIYFSYDVKMKEKGDIPEGYSVSREKKERFSLILESASTNQTSMYLCASSQTLVWGVSNTEAFFGQGTRLTVV.